This TCR beta chain came from a study of cytomegalovirus exposure and HLA in healthy donors. Assay: immunoSEQ multiplex PCR; the TCRdb copy retains only in-frame clones and omits some. The sample lists about 64,000 clones; 90% to 95% were seen once. As for this clone: Its antigen remains unknown.

The CDR3 runs to 18 residues. V trimming: 3 bases; J trimming: 0 bases; junction bases outside the gene matches: 10. Germline V gene lookup returns CDR1 MDHEN and CDR2 SYDVKM. Study results and caveats: It was reportedly the case that the classifier diagnosed cytomegalovirus status with high specificity and sensitivity. Cytomegalovirus-associated status was assigned to some 180 TCR beta chains. The dataset shows that most TCR sequences were rare, while some public TCRs occurred in many donors.

The donors were part of the validation cohort of 120 subjects. That cohort was separate from the first cohort, which comprised several hundred subjects. Sequencing was done on a sample of PBMCs. This chain uses TRBV28 with TRBJ1-5; 8 bases are a match to TRBD1. This TCR was recovered from a woman aged 18-30 years in good health and CMV-seropositive. The DNA of the CDR3 is TGTGCCAGCAGTTTCAGGCAGGGGGCTCTATTTAGCAATCAGCCCCAGCATTTT. Translated: CASSFRQGALFSNQPQHF.